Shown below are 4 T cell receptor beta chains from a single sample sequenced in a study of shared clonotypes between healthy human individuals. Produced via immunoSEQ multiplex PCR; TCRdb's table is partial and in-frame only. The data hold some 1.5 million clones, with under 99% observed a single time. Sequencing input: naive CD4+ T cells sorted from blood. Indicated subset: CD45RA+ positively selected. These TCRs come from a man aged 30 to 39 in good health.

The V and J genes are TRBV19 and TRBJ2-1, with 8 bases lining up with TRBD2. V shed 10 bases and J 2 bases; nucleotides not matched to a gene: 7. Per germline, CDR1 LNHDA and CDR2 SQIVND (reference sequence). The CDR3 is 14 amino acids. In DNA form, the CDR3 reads TGTGCCACCACTAGCGGTCGGGCCTACAATGAGCAGTTCTTC. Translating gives CATTSGRAYNEQFF.

The CDR3 sequence: CASSWLAGGLRHNEQFF. The DNA for the CDR3 is TGTGCCAGCAGTTGGCTAGCGGGAGGGCTTAGGCACAATGAGCAGTTCTTC. The chain recombines TRBV28 with TRBJ2-1; 12 bases align to TRBD2. There are 17 residues in the CDR3. The germline gives CDR1 MDHEN, CDR2 SYDVKM. J was trimmed by 5 bases and V by 4 bases; bases with no gene match: 9.

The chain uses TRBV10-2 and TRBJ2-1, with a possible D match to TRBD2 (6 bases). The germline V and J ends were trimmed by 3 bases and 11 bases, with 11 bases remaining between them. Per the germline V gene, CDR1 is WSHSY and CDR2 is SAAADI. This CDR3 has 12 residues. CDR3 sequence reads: CASSEGGEKQFF. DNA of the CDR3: TGCGCCAGCAGTGAAGGCGGGGAGAAGCAGTTCTTC.

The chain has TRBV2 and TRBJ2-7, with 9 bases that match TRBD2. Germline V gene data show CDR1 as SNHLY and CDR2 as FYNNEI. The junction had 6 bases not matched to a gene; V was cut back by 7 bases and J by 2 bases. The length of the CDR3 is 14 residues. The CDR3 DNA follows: TGTGCCAGCAAGATCGGCGGGAGGGCCTACGAGCAGTACTTC. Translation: CASKIGGRAYEQYF. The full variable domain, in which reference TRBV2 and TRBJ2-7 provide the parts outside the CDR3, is EPEVTQTPSHQVTQMGQEVILRCVPISNHLYFYWYRQILGQKVEFLVSFYNNEISEKSEIFDDQFSVERPDGSNFTLKIRSTKLEDSAMYFCASKIGGRAYEQYFGPGTRLTVT.